This T cell receptor (beta chain) was captured by sequencing in a study of PD-L1 blockade in urothelial cancer. Study summary: Blood analyses occurred 3 weeks (second dose) and 6 weeks post treatment start.

Time point described: peripheral blood 6 weeks after treatment start. The CDR3 has 19 amino acids. V was pared by 6 bases and J by 5 bases, with 21 bases of the junction left unmatched. Germline V gene sequence: CDR1 SGHTA, CDR2 FQGNSA. Using immunoSEQ multiplex PCR, the repertoire was profiled, and TCRdb retains in-frame clones only, with some absent. The sample contains tens of thousands of clones, 70% to 85% of which appear only once. The TCR sequence derives from a man aged 50 to 60 with urothelial cancer. The specimen was PBMCs, collected around atezolizumab (anti-PD-L1) treatment. The chain couples TRBV7-2 to TRBJ2-7, with 11 bases fitting TRBD2. CDR3 in DNA: TGTGCCAGCAGTCTAGAAGGGTTGCTAGCGGGAGGCCCTCGGGACGAGCAGTACTTC. This translates into CASSLEGLLAGGPRDEQYF.